This T cell receptor beta chain was sequenced in a study of cytomegalovirus exposure and HLA in healthy donors listed by TCRdb under 2017. Describing the broader study: An earlier analysis of approximately 640 of the donors reported 250 to 350 Gb of sequence data and 120 million or so unique TCR beta sequences from about 200 million T cells. The number of donors typed differed by locus, with roughly 629-640 for A, B, C, DRB1 and DQB1, roughly 520 for DQA1, 606 for DPA1, and roughly 450 for DPB1. On average, roughly 200,000 unique TCR beta nucleotide sequences were sequenced per donor among some 430 genotyped donors of the cohort, with about 19% of those sequences being non-productive. An early release covering roughly 580 HLA-typed donors comprised roughly 300 gigabases of sequencing data and approximately 85 million unique TCR sequences. In the later analysis, no new phenotypic data were used to find candidate immune exposures; instead, reliance was placed on TCR beta sequences and their occurrence across donors. To study patterns of TCR occurrence, a later analysis re-analyzed previously published TCR beta repertoires from around 660 donors and added high-resolution HLA genotyping. In addition to the first cohort of hundreds of subjects, a separate validation cohort of some 120 different subjects was used. Using immunosequencing, the study profiled T cell repertoires from 550 to 750 subjects and related those repertoires to cytomegalovirus serostatus. To predict cytomegalovirus infection status, the study brought together high-throughput TCR immunosequencing, statistical association of individual TCRs with disease status, and machine learning. Roughly 5 DR-DQ haplotypes were treated as single units for association and clustering because of strong linkage in the cohort. Donor age, sex, ethnicity and CMV serostatus were compiled alongside the repertoire data. The study was designed to test whether signatures of past pathogen exposure could be identified by cataloging public T cell receptors. Of the approximately 400 genotyped donors, roughly 85% fell in the genetic ancestry cluster associated with self-reported Caucasian donors. Both class I and class II loci were covered by HLA typing, at four-digit resolution. An earlier analysis of more than 450 of the donors used high-throughput TCR beta sequencing to judge whether each TCR beta V gene segment behaved as functional or pseudogenic. In a later genetic analysis, genome-wide SNP genotypes for about 65% of the roughly 700 donors were used, and that subset was treated as a discovery cohort. All discovery cohort repertoires had been generated using a single sequencing platform.

On this clone itself: Its specific antigen is unknown. One base away there is no much larger clone; base qualities are not given.

The cohort consisted of 600 to 700 healthy bone marrow donors. All cohort members were sampled while nominally healthy, although unrecorded immune exposures were likely present. The donor tested CMV seronegative, placing the donor among the 352 seronegative members of the cohort. Each donor provided a peripheral blood sample, and peripheral blood mononuclear cells were used for TCR beta sequencing. Genomic DNA was extracted from the blood cell samples with the Qiagen DNeasy Blood Extraction Kit. There are 13 amino acids in the CDR3, from cysteine to phenylalanine inclusive. Of the read, only the CDR3 DNA is kept; its 39 bases are in frame from base 1. Looking up the germline V gene yields CDR1 MNHNS and CDR2 SASEGT. V is cut back by 7 bases and J by 7 bases, with 4 bases in the junction unmatched. The research as a whole found: An association between a missense DCLRE1C variant and V-gene and J-gene trimming of TCR beta chains was found in a later genetic analysis and replicated in an independent cohort. In an earlier analysis of a few hundred of the donors, most TCR beta V segments were observed in productive rearrangements about 87% or about 30% of the time, broadly matching IMGT annotations. According to a later genetic analysis, donors in an Asian-associated ancestry cluster had fewer N-insertions in productive TCRs than the roughly 660-donor mean. Because some donors lacked HLA typing at each locus, the association tests relied only on the typed subset. A later analysis found that TCR association rates varied across HLA loci, with DRB1 alleles showing the most associated TCRs and HLA-C alleles the fewest. The 87-base-pair reads could not distinguish some IMGT-functional V segments, including TRBV6-2 and TRBV6-3, so those segments were excluded. In a later analysis, most CMV-associated TCR beta chains were found to appear HLA-restricted, with HLA associations seemingly driven largely by CMV exposure. While some public TCRs were present in many individuals, most TCR sequences turned up only very rarely across donors. It was suggested by the authors that the approach could potentially be generalized to other disease states and immunological phenotypes. Linkage disequilibrium might explain the correlated functional status among segregating V segments, but an unknown experimental factor could not be ruled out. The study listed 150 to 200 TCR beta chains as associated with cytomegalovirus. When HLA alleles, especially DR and DQ, strongly co-occurred, attributing TCR associations to individual alleles was difficult. Compared with equally common non-associated chains, HLA-associated TCR beta chains in a later analysis were more clonally expanded and had lower generation probabilities. In a later analysis, several top co-occurrence clusters were reported to appear linked to parvovirus B19, influenza, CMV and Epstein-Barr virus. Because counts were too low, roughly 17 rarely observed V segments, including chromosome 9 orphons, were left out of the earlier analysis of over 550 of the donors. In this cohort, only TCR beta chains were sequenced, and detectable features were limited by the absence of alpha or paired-chain data. The sequencing pipeline was judged likely to have produced a cluster of highly shared sequence variants as a technical artifact. Presence/absence analyses assumed roughly uniform sequencing depth across donors, an assumption that may not hold. Immune exposure information for the cohort was limited to CMV serostatus. The classifier was reported to diagnose cytomegalovirus status with high specificity and sensitivity in both the original and validation cohorts. Specific HLA alleles were associated with about 17,000 TCR beta sequences at a false discovery rate of 0.05 in a later analysis. In vitro tests confirmed that a few of the cytomegalovirus-associated TCR beta chains recognize cytomegalovirus antigens. A further reported finding was that TCR beta sequences accurately predicted the HLA-A and HLA-B alleles for most subjects in the first cohort.

Library prep was done by the immunoSEQ multiplex PCR assay. The multiplex PCR relied on a mix of 60 forward primers for TCR Vbeta segments and 13 reverse primers for TCR Jbeta segments. The CDR3 region of rearranged TCR beta genes was amplified from genomic DNA by a multiplex PCR assay. On the Illumina HiSeq System, the amplified TCR beta libraries were sequenced as 87-base-pair reads. In the authors' own workflow: Across the 600 to 700 repertoires, a later analysis counted 60 million to 90 million unique TCR beta chains, roughly 11 million of which were shared by at least two donors. A nearest-neighbor algorithm error-corrected the raw reads and collapsed the reads into unique sequences, merging closely related sequences to remove PCR and sequencing errors. V, D and J gene segments were assigned by aligning CDR3 sequences to IMGT reference sequences. For a sequence to be retained, at least a six-nucleotide match to both a V gene segment and a J gene segment was required. A rearrangement counted as productive if the CDR3 had no stop codons and remained in frame with V and J, and every other rearrangement counted as non-productive. CDR3 was defined according to IMGT convention as the region running from the second conserved V-encoded cysteine to the conserved J-encoded phenylalanine. Sequences without an unambiguous match to a single V gene segment were excluded from the earlier analysis of over 500 of the donors. An earlier analysis of several hundred of the donors classified V segments as functional when productive rearrangements were above 56.7% and as segregating when the standard deviation between donors was above 5%. A statistical classification framework was developed to diagnose cytomegalovirus status using the catalog of TCR beta chain sequences. In a later analysis, V and J genes were assigned by comparing TCR nucleotide sequences against IMGT/GENE-DB human TR gene sequences. Using the TCRdist pipeline, a later analysis assigned CDR3 sequences along with most-parsimonious VDJ recombination scenarios. In a later analysis, each TCR beta chain was defined by its CDR3 amino acid sequence together with its V-gene family, and reads without a unique V-gene family were excluded. In a later analysis, approximately 590 highly shared, low-generation-probability nucleotide sequences were removed to address suspected cross-contamination and a sequencing artifact. For each public chain, a later analysis derived a clonal expansion index from normalized ranks of inferred template counts within each repertoire. In a later analysis, generation probabilities were computed using a VDJ recombination model fitted to out-of-frame rearrangements, and the results were checked against IGoR. In a later analysis, TCR-TCR, TCR-HLA and TCR-CMV co-occurrence was scored with hypergeometric tests, and a repertoire-size bias correction was applied to TCR pairs. A later analysis estimated false discovery rates by permuting HLA or CMV assignments 20 times. In a later analysis, co-occurring TCRs were grouped with DBSCAN, and TCRdist sequence similarity was added when clustering was performed within HLA-allele-positive subsets. For co-occurrence clustering, repertoires with fewer than 30,000 or more than 120,000 public chains were excluded, along with roughly 5 repertoires with anomalous nucleotide sharing. Not all clones reach the TCRdb copy of this immuneACCESS table, which keeps in-frame sequences only. Checked studies attribute under half of the gap to unresolved V genes and leave the rest unexplained. D and trimming come from the DNA, and the V and J calls and clone size come from that table. In this sample the table shows fewer than 140,000 clones, about two thirds of which occur a single time. The ten largest make up 2.8% of the sample.

Source material: PBMCs. This chain is built from TRBV6-1 and TRBJ2-4, with TRBD2 matching 10 junction bases. This receptor was taken from a female donor in good health and CMV-seronegative. The encoded CDR3 is CASTLAGANIQYF. The DNA is TGTGCCAGCACTCTAGCGGGAGCGAACATTCAGTACTTC.